These T cell receptor beta chains were read from a single sample in a study of control samples from healthy donors and cancer patients. TCRdb's table, derived via immunoSEQ multiplex PCR, lists solely in-frame clones and lacks some. Of approximately 46,000 clones detected, approximately 90% appear once; the ten largest clones hold about 0.8%. Sequencing was performed on PBMCs. These receptors came from a young man with colorectal cancer. Each CDR3 is given with its conserved first and last residue. The order of the fields is J gene, D gene, V gene, CDR3 protein. A D gene is named only where the DNA matches it firmly.

>TRBJ2-4|-|TRBV5-1
CASSLEGRIGDIQYF
>TRBJ1-4|TRBD1|TRBV5-4
CASSPDRDANEKLFF
>TRBJ1-2|-|TRBV6-2/TRBV6-3
CASSLGQNYGYTF
>TRBJ2-7|-|TRBV6-5
CASSSLGLSLVEQYF
>TRBJ2-1|-|TRBV7-7
CASSFSPEDEQFF
>TRBJ1-1|-|TRBV11-2
CASSLMPYSDTEAFF
>TRBJ2-7|TRBD1|TRBV20-1
CSASGADRVGHEQYF
>TRBJ2-2|-|TRBV7-7
CASSLALGGPNTGELFF
>TRBJ2-2|TRBD2|TRBV11-2
CASSFMTSGGEANTGELFF
>TRBJ2-5|TRBD1|TRBV5-4
CASSPGQIGETQYF
>TRBJ2-1|-|TRBV5-1
CASSLRLGNNEQFF
>TRBJ1-1|-|TRBV4-3
CASSQGSRADTEAFF
>TRBJ1-2|-|TRBV27
CASSHRNLRGGYGYTF
>TRBJ1-3|-|TRBV7-2
CASRSAWDTATGNTIYF
>TRBJ1-6|TRBD1|TRBV6-5
CASSYTNDRVESPLHF
>TRBJ2-1|TRBD2|TRBV3-1/TRBV3-2
CASLLLRATSGGIYNEQFF
>TRBJ2-2|-|TRBV29-1
CSVEEPRGTGELFF
>TRBJ2-3|-|TRBV9
CASSYPRGITDTQYF
>TRBJ1-5|-|TRBV19
CASSITRSNQPQHF
>TRBJ2-3|TRBD2|TRBV7-2
CASSLAGGWSTDTQYF
>TRBJ2-2|TRBD1|TRBV18
CASSPWTGEDGELFF
>TRBJ2-5|TRBD1|TRBV11-2
CASSLRTGGQETQYF
>TRBJ1-1|-|TRBV5-6
CASSLDSLQMNTEAFF
>TRBJ2-3|TRBD2|TRBV6-5
CASSYWTSGGTDTQYF
>TRBJ2-1|-|TRBV5-1
CASSPNPNGGVSEQFF
>TRBJ1-5|TRBD1|TRBV6-5
CASSQDRGRNQPQHF
>TRBJ1-1|-|TRBV3-1/TRBV3-2
CASSQEWGLNTEAFF
>TRBJ1-5|TRBD1|TRBV11-2
CASSLEGQINQPQHF
>TRBJ2-1|-|TRBV7-2
CASSLAAVAPEEQFF
>TRBJ1-2|-|TRBV30
CAWSSFLPDSLLYGYTF
>TRBJ1-4|-|TRBV4-3
CASSQAQLGEKLFF
>TRBJ1-6|-|TRBV4-3
CASSQDHPGEDSPLHF
>TRBJ2-3|-|TRBV6-2/TRBV6-3
CASSYSSGELKYF
>TRBJ1-4|TRBD1|TRBV7-9
CASSLQGAREKLFF
>TRBJ2-2|-|TRBV4-1
CASSHSRGGGELFF
>TRBJ2-3|-|TRBV7-8
CASSPPIADTQYF